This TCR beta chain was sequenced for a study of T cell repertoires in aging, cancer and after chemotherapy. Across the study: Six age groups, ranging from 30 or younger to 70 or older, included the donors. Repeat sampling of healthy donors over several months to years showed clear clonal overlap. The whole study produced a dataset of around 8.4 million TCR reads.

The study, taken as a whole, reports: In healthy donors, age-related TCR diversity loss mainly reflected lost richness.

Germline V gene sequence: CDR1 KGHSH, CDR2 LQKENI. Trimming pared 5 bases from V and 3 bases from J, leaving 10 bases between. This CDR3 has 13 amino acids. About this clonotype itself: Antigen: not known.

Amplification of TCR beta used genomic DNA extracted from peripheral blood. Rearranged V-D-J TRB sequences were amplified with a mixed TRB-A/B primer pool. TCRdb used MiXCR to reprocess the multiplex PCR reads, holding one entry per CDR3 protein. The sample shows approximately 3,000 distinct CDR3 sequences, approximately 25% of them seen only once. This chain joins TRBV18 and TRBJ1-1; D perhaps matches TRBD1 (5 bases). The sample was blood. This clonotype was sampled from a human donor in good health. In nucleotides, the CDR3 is TGTGCCAGCTCAACCACGGGGGACACTGAAGCTTTCTTT. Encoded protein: CASSTTGDTEAFF.